Presented here are 3 T cell receptor beta chains from one specimen sequenced in a study of T-cell reconstitution after alpha-beta-depleted transplantation in children. During its preparation, the TCRbeta library received unique molecular identifiers. Each CDR3 protein gets one entry after TCRdb re-called the PCR reads with MiXCR. Of 200,000 to 250,000 distinct CDR3 sequences listed, 7.5% to 9.5% were seen once; the top ten hold 5% to 7%. The material sequenced was PBMCs, mostly from graft donor cells, taken 180 days after TCRalphabeta/CD19-depleted stem cell transplant. Every receptor here comes from a male patient aged 10 to 17 who had a stem cell transplant for acute lymphoblastic leukemia, so the T cells may come from the graft donor.

Only a few counts were recorded for this clonotype. This chain uses TRBV10-2 with TRBJ1-1; 9 bases agree with TRBD1. V was pared by 8 bases and J by 5 bases, with 12 bases of the junction left unmatched. Germline assignment: CDR1 WSHSY and CDR2 SAAADI. CDR3 length: 15 residues. CDR3 coding DNA: TGCGCCAGCCTCAGGGACAGGGAGTCAAGGACTGAAGCTTTCTTT. Translating gives CASLRDRESRTEAFF.

This clonotype was found many times. The chain couples TRBV6-1 to TRBJ2-5; TRBD2 matches at 9 bases. Germline CDR1 is MNHNS and CDR2 is SASEGT. This CDR3 is 14 amino acids long. With V trimmed by 5 bases and J by 1 base, 2 bases remained unmatched. Written as DNA, the CDR3 is TGTGCCAGCAGTCTAGCGGGGCCCCAAGAGACCCAGTACTTC. This sequence encodes CASSLAGPQETQYF.

This clonotype was detected ten times or more. The CDR3 protein is CASSPSLGGAWEKLFF. The CDR3 DNA follows: TGTGCCAGCAGTCCCTCCTTAGGGGGGGCCTGGGAAAAACTGTTTTTT. This chain joins TRBV28 and TRBJ1-4; TRBD1 might be the D (6 bases). V lost 5 bases to trimming and J lost 8 bases, with 21 bases between them. The germline V gene has CDR1 MDHEN and CDR2 SYDVKM. The CDR3 is 16 residues long.